These 26 T cell receptor beta chains share one sample of origin, sequenced in a study of CD8 T cells in Susac syndrome (dated by TCRdb to the late 2010s). Library generation was performed with the immunoSEQ multiplex PCR assay. RNA was extracted with the RNeasy kit and 0.5 to 1 ug was reverse transcribed using random hexamers. The raw public data were reprocessed by TCRdb itself: fastp quality trimming at Q25, MiXCR clonotype calling, in-frame beta chains only. Each CDR3 protein appears once, grouped with its most common genes and DNA. A total of about 94,000 distinct CDR3 sequences appear in this sample, around 94% of them only once. The top ten constitute 0.3% to 0.35% of the sample. The sequenced sample was CD4+ T cells from PBMCs. The receptor source for this set is a human donor with Susac syndrome.

The V and J genes are TRBV6-2 or TRBV6-3 and TRBJ2-7; TRBD1 might be the D (6 bases). Germline values: CDR1 MNHEY, CDR2 SVGEGT. The CDR3 has 16 amino acids. V was pared by 6 bases and J by 0 bases, with 18 bases between. In DNA form, the CDR3 reads TGTGCCAGCAGACAACCCGGGACACTCGGCTCCTACGAGCAGTACTTC. It yields the protein CASRQPGTLGSYEQYF.

This clonotype was observed once. J is TRBJ2-2 and V is TRBV6-1; no clear D. CDR1 MNHNS and CDR2 SASEGT come from the germline V gene. Between the trimmed V and J ends, which lost 10 bases and 9 bases, there was a span of 18 bases. This CDR3 contains 13 residues. CDR3 residues: CATPMGLTRELFF. The DNA for the CDR3 is TGTGCCACACCAATGGGGTTAACGCGGGAGCTGTTTTTT.

V and J are TRBV12-3 or TRBV12-4 and TRBJ2-5; no definite D call. V lost 6 bases and J lost 3, with 5 bases in between. This CDR3 has 11 residues. CDR3 DNA sequence: TGTGCCAGCAGCGACGAAGAGACCCAGTACTTC. Protein product: CASSDEETQYF.

DNA for the CDR3: TGTGCCAGCAGCTTAGGGACAGGGCCCTACAATGAGCAGTTCTTC. Translation gives CASSLGTGPYNEQFF. The chain has TRBV7-9 and TRBJ2-1; the match to TRBD1 covers 8 bases. Germline CDR1 is SEHNR and CDR2 is FQNEAQ (reference sequence). J gave up 2 bases and V 1 base, and 1 base lay outside the gene matches. This CDR3 contains 15 residues.

V is TRBV20-1 and J is TRBJ1-5; maybe TRBD1 (6 bases). Germline V gene lookup returns CDR1 DFQATT and CDR2 SNEGSKA (reference sequence). Trimming pared 6 bases from V and 1 base from J, leaving 16 bases between. CDR3 length: 15 amino acids. For the CDR3, the DNA is TGCAGTGCCGAACAGGGAGGTTGGAGCAATCAGCCCCAGCATTTT. It is translated as CSAEQGGWSNQPQHF.

V usage is TRBV7-2 and J usage is TRBJ2-5; 8 positions agree with TRBD2. V shed 6 bases, J shed 7 bases, and the junction held 10 bases outside the gene matches. Per the germline V gene, CDR1 is SGHTA and CDR2 is FQGNSA. This CDR3 region has 14 residues. The CDR3 region is CASSASGGHGTQYF. CDR3 DNA sequence: TGTGCCAGCAGTGCAAGCGGGGGACATGGGACCCAGTACTTC. Filled out from reference TRBV7-2 and TRBJ2-5, the complete variable domain reads GAGVSQSPSNKVTEKGKDVELRCDPISGHTALYWYRQSLGQGLEFLIYFQGNSAPDKSGLPSDRFSAERTGGSVSTLTIQRTQQEDSAVYLCASSASGGHGTQYFGPGTRLLVL.

CDR3 nucleotides: TGTGCCACCGCAGGGACAGGTTTTTCCTACGAGCAGTACTTC. It is translated as CATAGTGFSYEQYF. This sequence joins TRBV10-3 and TRBJ2-7, with 8 bases identical to TRBD1. This CDR3 region has 14 residues. The germline gives CDR1 ENHRY, CDR2 SYGVKD. V was pared by 10 bases and J by 1 base, with 9 bases of the junction left unmatched.

The chain links TRBV29-1 to TRBJ2-7; 8 bases are shared with TRBD2. The CDR3 totals 14 residues. V gave up 6 bases and J gave up 0 bases; unmatched junction bases: 7. Looked up from germline, CDR1 is SQVTM and CDR2 is ANQGSEA. The DNA of the CDR3 is TGCAGCGTCTCTCCGGGGGGGAGCTCCTACGAGCAGTACTTC. This gives the protein CSVSPGGSSYEQYF.

The rearrangement links TRBV12-3 or TRBV12-4 to TRBJ2-7; D not certain. Trimming shortened V by 6 bases and J by 7 bases, and 13 bases separated the two germline ends. The CDR3 runs to 12 residues. CDR3 bases: TGTGCCAGCAGCGACGTCAAGGATGAGCAGTACTTC. It yields the protein CASSDVKDEQYF.

This chain connects TRBV20-1 to TRBJ1-6, with TRBD1 matching over 9 bases. With 1 base clipped from V and 7 bases from J, the junction kept 8 bases outside the gene matches. The length of the CDR3 is 16 residues. Germline assignment: CDR1 DFQATT and CDR2 SNEGSKA (reference sequence). Here the CDR3 DNA reads TGCAGTGCTAGAGGTTTGGGGGACAGGGACAATTCACCCCTCCACTTT. This sequence encodes CSARGLGDRDNSPLHF.

The V and J genes are TRBV19 and TRBJ2-1; D gene unclear. The CDR3 has 11 amino acids. The ends were cut back, 3 bases at V and 7 bases at J, with 4 bases in the middle. The germline gives CDR1 LNHDA, CDR2 SQIVND (reference sequence). The CDR3 is CASSIQNEQFF. DNA for the CDR3: TGTGCCAGTAGTATCCAAAATGAGCAGTTCTTC.

The J gene is TRBJ2-5, the V gene TRBV10-2, with TRBD2 identical over 11 bases. Unmatched junction bases numbered 3, after V lost 5 bases and J lost 1 base. This CDR3 is built from 15 residues. Germline V gene data show CDR1 as WSHSY and CDR2 as SAAADI. CDR3 coding DNA: TGCGCCAGCAGTCTTCTAGCGGGGGGCCAAGAGACCCAGTACTTC. Protein: CASSLLAGGQETQYF.

This chain connects TRBV7-9 to TRBJ2-5; 7 bases line up with TRBD2. CDR1 is SEHNR, CDR2 FQNEAQ, per germline (reference sequence). The CDR3 consists of 15 residues. Unmatched junction bases numbered 6, after V lost 5 bases and J lost 0 bases. The CDR3 region has the DNA TGTGCCAGCAGCCCCCCAGCGGGGTACCAAGAGACCCAGTACTTC. It specifies CASSPPAGYQETQYF.

The chain is built from TRBV20-1 and TRBJ2-6; D is undetermined. This CDR3 region has 16 residues. From germline, CDR1 is DFQATT and CDR2 SNEGSKA (reference sequence). Trimming shortened V by 0 bases and J by 4 bases, and 13 bases separated the two germline ends. The CDR3 nucleotides read TGCAGTGCTAGAGATCTAACCCTGGCCGGGGCCAACGTCCTGACTTTC. Its protein is CSARDLTLAGANVLTF.

This chain links TRBV6-2 or TRBV6-3 with TRBJ1-1, with a possible D match to TRBD1 (6 bases). V was shortened by 5 bases and J by 0 bases, with 13 bases between the two germline ends. This CDR3 spans 15 amino acids. CDR1 and CDR2 (germline): MNHEY, SVGEGT. The CDR3: CASSKDRSLNTEAFF. Written as DNA, the CDR3 is TGTGCCAGCAGTAAAGACAGGAGCTTGAACACTGAAGCTTTCTTT.

This chain links TRBV5-1 with TRBJ2-7; 7 bases line up with TRBD1. CDR3 length: 14 amino acids. CDR1 and CDR2 from the germline V gene are SGHRS and YFSETQ. Trimming removed 4 bases from V and 4 bases from J; junction bases left unmatched: 8. The CDR3 DNA is TGCGCCAGCAGCACCGTCGGGACAGCTTACGAGCAGTACTTC. Encoded protein: CASSTVGTAYEQYF.

The J gene is TRBJ2-7, the V gene TRBV18; 8 bases are a match to TRBD1. V lost 0 bases to trimming and J lost 3 bases; unmatched junction nucleotides: 10. The CDR3 spans 17 residues. From germline, CDR1 is KGHSH and CDR2 LQKENI. As DNA, the CDR3 is TGTGCCAGCTCACCACCAACGACAGGGGAGGCCTTCTACGAGCAGTACTTC. Amino acids: CASSPPTTGEAFYEQYF.

The rearrangement uses TRBV13 and TRBJ2-5; D gene uncertain. Trimming shortened V by 1 base and J by 4 bases, and 4 bases separated the two germline ends. Looked up from germline, CDR1 is PRHDT and CDR2 is FYEKMQ (reference sequence). This CDR3 is built from 12 residues. CDR3 nucleotides: TGTGCCAGCAGCTTAGTGCCAGAGACCCAGTACTTC. Its translation: CASSLVPETQYF.

V is TRBV5-1 and J is TRBJ2-5; D possibly corresponds to TRBD1 (5 bases). V was shortened by 2 bases and J by 1 base, with 9 bases between the two germline ends. The CDR3 extends over 14 amino acids. Germline CDR1 and CDR2: SGHRS and YFSETQ. CDR3: CASSFQGAQETQYF. The DNA of the CDR3 is TGCGCCAGCAGCTTCCAAGGGGCCCAAGAGACCCAGTACTTC.

This clonotype was picked up one time. The chain is built from TRBV15 and TRBJ1-2, with D possibly being TRBD1 (5 bases). The CDR3 covers 15 residues. V dropped 3 bases and J dropped 5 bases, with 16 bases sitting between them. The germline gives CDR1 LNHNV, CDR2 YYDKDF (reference sequence). DNA of the CDR3: TGTGCCACCAGCAGGGCGTTGGGGGAGAAATATGGCTACACCTTC. This translates into CATSRALGEKYGYTF. Supplemented by reference TRBV15 and TRBJ1-2, the full variable domain reads DAMVIQNPRYQVTQFGKPVTLSCSQTLNHNVMYWYQQKSSQAPKLLFHYYDKDFNNEADTPDNFQSRRPNTSFCFLDIRSPGLGDTAMYLCATSRALGEKYGYTFGSGTRLTVV.

The chain recombines TRBV3-1 with TRBJ1-1; tentatively, D is TRBD1 (5 bases). Germline CDR1 LGHDT, CDR2 YNNKEL (reference sequence). Trimming cost V 0 bases and J 3 bases, with 8 bases left between them. The CDR3 has 14 amino acids. The CDR3 sequence: CASSQDIGDTEAFF. The CDR3 nucleotides are TGTGCCAGCAGCCAAGATATAGGGGACACTGAAGCTTTCTTT.

V usage is TRBV15 and J usage is TRBJ2-5; the D gene could be TRBD1 or TRBD2 (5 bases each). This CDR3 is built from 14 residues. Trimming shortened V by 3 bases and J by 3 bases, and 11 bases separated the two germline ends. CDR1 is LNHNV and CDR2 is YYDKDF in the germline V gene (reference sequence). The CDR3: CATSRGRTKETQYF. The CDR3 nucleotides read TGTGCCACCAGCAGGGGACGAACCAAAGAGACCCAGTACTTC.

The J gene is TRBJ2-1, the V gene TRBV7-8, with D possibly TRBD2 on 5 matching bases. Germline CDR1 and CDR2: SGHVS and FQNEAQ. Trimming removed 5 bases at V and 10 bases at J, with 21 bases between. The length of the CDR3 is 15 residues. The CDR3 protein is CASSLTWTSELEQFF. CDR3 bases: TGTGCCAGCAGCCTCACCTGGACTTCTGAGTTGGAGCAGTTCTTC.

The chain uses TRBV19 and TRBJ2-2; 14 nucleotides match TRBD2. The germline V gene has CDR1 LNHDA and CDR2 SQIVND (reference sequence). Trimming removed 7 bases from V and 4 bases from J; junction bases left unmatched: 8. The CDR3 has 17 residues. Written as DNA, the CDR3 is TGTGCCAGTACCTCCGGACTAGCGGGGGGCTCCACCGGGGAGCTGTTTTTT. This sequence encodes CASTSGLAGGSTGELFF.

The chain links TRBV15 to TRBJ2-1, with 8 bases identical to TRBD2. This CDR3 comprises 15 residues. Losses at the gene ends were 1 base for V and 4 bases for J; bases not matched to a gene: 3. CDR1 and CDR2 from the germline V gene are LNHNV and YYDKDF (reference sequence). The CDR3 DNA follows: TGTGCCACCAGCAGAGCGGGGGGGATATACAATGAGCAGTTCTTC. Encoded protein: CATSRAGGIYNEQFF.

The CDR3 DNA reads TGTGCCAGCAGCCAATCACTAGCGAGCGCCGGGGAGCTGTTTTTT. Protein: CASSQSLASAGELFF. The chain joins TRBV3-1 to TRBJ2-2, with TRBD2 matching over 7 bases. Germline loops: CDR1 LGHDT, CDR2 YNNKEL (reference sequence). CDR3 length equals 15 residues. Losses at the gene ends were 2 bases for V and 6 bases for J; bases not matched to a gene: 6. Filled out from reference TRBV3-1 and TRBJ2-2, the complete variable domain reads DTAVSQTPKYLVTQMGNDKSIKCEQNLGHDTMYWYKQDSKKFLKIMFSYNNKELIINETVPNRFSPKSPDKAHLNLHINSLELGDSAVYFCASSQSLASAGELFFGEGSRLTVL.